This entry lists 24 T cell receptor beta chains sequenced from one sample in a study of Graves' ophthalmopathy and Graves' hyperthyroidism. The study amplified TCR beta CDR3 regions using RNA transcripts. After a first-round RT-PCR with HTBI primers, a second-round multiplex PCR was run. TCRdb analysed the multiplex PCR reads with MiXCR anew, one entry per CDR3 protein. Of 600,000 to 700,000 distinct CDR3 sequences listed, about 38% were seen once; the top ten hold 2.5% to 3.5%. Sequences were obtained from peripheral blood. The receptors originated from an adult man with Graves' ophthalmopathy.

The rearrangement joins TRBV10-3 to TRBJ2-7; D perhaps matches TRBD2 (6 bases). Germline CDR1 reads ENHRY; CDR2 reads SYGVKD. Between the trimmed V and J ends, which lost 10 bases and 0 bases, there was a span of 19 bases. There are 15 residues in the CDR3. The DNA of the CDR3 is TGTGCCAGCAGACAAGCGGGCGACTACTCCTACGAGCAGTACTTC. This encodes CASRQAGDYSYEQYF.

This clonotype was seen many times. This chain joins TRBV9 and TRBJ1-4; 9 bases fit TRBD1. The CDR3 extends over 14 amino acids. The V gene's germline CDR1 is SGDLS and CDR2 YYNGEE. J lost 8 bases, V lost 3 bases, and 5 bases had no gene match. The CDR3 here is CASSARQGGEKLFF. The CDR3, as DNA: TGTGCCAGCAGCGCCAGACAGGGGGGCGAAAAACTGTTTTTT.

The gene calls are TRBV24-1 and TRBJ2-7; 10 bases align to TRBD1. J lost 3 bases, V lost 3 bases, and 7 bases had no gene match. Germline CDR1 reads KGHDR; CDR2 reads SFDVKD. CDR3 length equals 16 residues. The CDR3 DNA reads TGTGCCACCAGTGATCCGCAAGGGACAGGGGTCTACGAGCAGTACTTC. It encodes CATSDPQGTGVYEQYF.

This clonotype came up many times. This CDR3 is CASTQGAGNSPLHF. The CDR3 DNA follows: TGTGCCAGCACCCAGGGGGCCGGGAATTCACCCCTCCACTTT. V and J are TRBV7-9 and TRBJ1-6; 8 bases agree with TRBD1. Germline assignment: CDR1 SEHNR and CDR2 FQNEAQ (reference sequence). The CDR3 sequence is 14 residues long. V dropped 7 bases and J dropped 7; count of bases not matched to a gene: 6.

This clonotype was detected once. The chain combines TRBV18 with TRBJ2-5; the D is unclear. CDR3 length: 15 residues. CDR1 is KGHSH and CDR2 is LQKENI in the germline V gene. Trimming pared 2 bases from V and 1 base from J, leaving 11 bases between. CDR3 in amino acids: CASSPYRAPQETQYF. DNA for the CDR3: TGTGCCAGCTCACCATACCGGGCCCCCCAAGAGACCCAGTACTTC.

This clonotype was counted only a few times. V and J are TRBV27 and TRBJ2-5, with TRBD2 identical over 13 bases. The J segment lost 4 bases and the V segment lost 1 base, leaving 0 bases of the junction unmatched. CDR1 MNHEY and CDR2 SMNVEV come from the germline V gene (reference sequence). This CDR3 has 15 residues. CDR3 loop: CASSLWTSGRETQYF. The DNA of the CDR3 is TGTGCCAGCAGTTTATGGACTAGCGGGAGAGAGACCCAGTACTTC.

Points on this clonotype: One junction end does not reproduce the germline sequence, and a read error may be involved. This chain joins TRBV9 and TRBJ1-2, with TRBD1 matching 7 bases. In germline, CDR1 is SGDLS, CDR2 YYNGEE. The CDR3 has 15 residues. CDR3 sequence reads: CASSTPPQGGYGHTF. The CDR3 coding sequence is TGTGCCAGCAGCACCCCCCCCCAGGGGGGCTATGGCCACACCTTC.

This clonotype occurred a few times. V usage is TRBV7-9 and J usage is TRBJ2-5, with 10 bases matching TRBD1. V shed 5 bases and J 1 base; nucleotides not matched to a gene: 7. The CDR3 consists of 16 residues. The germline V gene has CDR1 SEHNR and CDR2 FQNEAQ (reference sequence). The CDR3 DNA sequence: TGTGCCAGCAGCCCCGGGGACAGGGGTCCCCAAGAGACCCAGTACTTC. Protein: CASSPGDRGPQETQYF.

This clonotype was seen a few times. The chain employs TRBV20-1 and TRBJ2-2; D gene ambiguous. V was cut by 5 bases and J by 3 bases, with 10 bases left in between. Per germline, CDR1 DFQATT and CDR2 SNEGSKA (reference sequence). The CDR3 contains 13 residues. CDR3 protein: CSAYTLYTGELFF. CDR3 nucleotide sequence: TGCAGTGCTTACACCCTTTACACCGGGGAGCTGTTTTTT.

The J gene is TRBJ2-2, the V gene TRBV9; the match to TRBD2 covers 14 bases. V shed 4 bases and J 6 bases; nucleotides not matched to a gene: 11. The CDR3 has 18 amino acids. CDR1 is SGDLS and CDR2 is YYNGEE in the germline V gene. This chain's CDR3 is CASSQLTSGGAIAGELFF. Written as DNA, the CDR3 is TGTGCCAGCAGCCAATTGACTAGCGGGGGGGCCATCGCCGGGGAGCTGTTTTTT. The variable domain in full, completed from reference TRBV9 and TRBJ2-2, reads DSGVTQTPKHLITATGQRVTLRCSPRSGDLSVYWYQQSLDQGLQFLIQYYNGEERAKGNILERFSAQQFPDLHSELNLSSLELGDSALYFCASSQLTSGGAIAGELFFGEGSRLTVL.

This clonotype was detected ten times or more. This chain uses TRBV7-2 with TRBJ2-5; D is possibly TRBD1 (7 bases). The CDR3 extends over 14 amino acids. Trimming pared 6 bases from V and 2 bases from J, leaving 13 bases between. Germline loops: CDR1 SGHTA, CDR2 FQGNSA. DNA for the CDR3: TGTGCCAGCAGTTCGGCGGGACAGCAAGAGACCCAGTACTTC. The encoded protein is CASSSAGQQETQYF.

This clonotype was found many times. This chain uses TRBV7-2 with TRBJ2-6; the D is unclear. The CDR3 length is 14 residues. Trimming left V 7 bases short and J 1 base short, with 8 bases between. The germline V gene encodes CDR1 SGHTA and CDR2 FQGNSA. DNA of the CDR3: TGTGCCAGCACCCCTGGGTCTGGGGCCAACGTCCTGACTTTC. Its protein is CASTPGSGANVLTF. The full variable domain, in which reference TRBV7-2 and TRBJ2-6 provide the parts outside the CDR3, is GAGVSQSPSNKVTEKGKDVELRCDPISGHTALYWYRQSLGQGLEFLIYFQGNSAPDKSGLPSDRFSAERTGGSVSTLTIQRTQQEDSAVYLCASTPGSGANVLTFGAGSRLTVL.

This rearrangement joins TRBV2 to TRBJ1-3, with TRBD1 as a possible D gene (5 bases). Germline CDR1 and CDR2: SNHLY and FYNNEI. Trimming stripped 5 bases from V and 0 bases from J, with 17 bases between. This CDR3 has 17 amino acids. The CDR3 sequence is CASSISQVTASGNTIYF. The CDR3, as DNA: TGTGCCAGCAGTATCAGCCAGGTGACAGCCTCTGGAAACACCATATATTTT.

This clonotype was counted many times. V is TRBV20-1 and J is TRBJ2-5, with a tentative D call TRBD2 (6 bases). The CDR3 totals 14 residues. Germline CDR1 reads DFQATT; CDR2 reads SNEGSKA (reference sequence). Deletions cut 0 bases from V and 7 bases from J, with 15 bases between. The CDR3: CSARDETSGRTQYF. The CDR3 DNA sequence: TGCAGTGCTAGAGACGAGACTAGTGGTCGGACCCAGTACTTC.

This clonotype was seen at least ten times. V usage is TRBV7-9 and J usage is TRBJ2-7; no reliable D call. Germline CDR1 and CDR2: SEHNR and FQNEAQ (reference sequence). CDR3 length: 14 amino acids. Deletions cut 5 bases from V and 4 bases from J, with 15 bases between. CDR3 in DNA: TGTGCCAGCAGCCCGGTAGGCGGCAATTACGAGCAGTACTTC. Translated, it gives CASSPVGGNYEQYF. The full variable domain, completed using reference TRBV7-9 and TRBJ2-7, is DTGVSQNPRHKITKRGQNVTFRCDPISEHNRLYWYRQTLGQGPEFLTYFQNEAQLEKSRLLSDRFSAERPKGSFSTLEIQRTEQGDSAMYLCASSPVGGNYEQYFGPGTRLTVT.

Concerning this clonotype: This clone may be a read error of a much larger clone one base away. The chain is built from TRBV5-4 and TRBJ2-7; TRBD1 aligns across 7 bases. Germline values: CDR1 SGHNT, CDR2 YYREEE (reference sequence). The CDR3 is 13 amino acids. The V segment lost 4 bases and the J segment 2 bases; nucleotides outside the gene matches: 3. The CDR3 reads CASSADRAYEQYF. The CDR3 DNA reads TGTGCCAGCAGCGCTGACAGGGCCTACGAGCAGTACTTC. Drawing the rest from reference TRBV5-4 and TRBJ2-7, the complete variable domain is ETGVTQSPTHLIKTRGQQVTLRCSSQSGHNTVSWYQQALGQGPQFIFQYYREEENGRGNFPPRFSGLQFPNYSSELNVNALELDDSALYLCASSADRAYEQYFGPGTRLTVT.

A few counts support this clonotype. The chain has TRBV3-1 and TRBJ2-5; weak D call: TRBD1 (6 bases). CDR1 and CDR2 (germline): LGHDT, YNNKEL (reference sequence). The CDR3 runs to 15 residues. V lost 0 bases to trimming and J lost 6 bases, with 14 bases between them. CDR3 DNA sequence: TGTGCCAGCAGCCAAGATCTTGGGCAGGGGAAGACCCAGTACTTC. Translated, it gives CASSQDLGQGKTQYF.

V usage is TRBV10-3 and J usage is TRBJ1-1; TRBD1 matches 12 bases. J gave up 8 bases and V 6 bases, and 7 bases lay outside the gene matches. Germline CDR1 reads ENHRY; CDR2 reads SYGVKD. The CDR3 totals 14 residues. CDR3 in amino acids: CAIRGQGARTEAFF. The DNA for the CDR3 is TGTGCCATCAGGGGACAGGGGGCGCGGACCGAAGCTTTCTTT.

Comments on this clonotype: A much bigger clone sits one base away, suggesting this may be a read error. The chain links TRBV24-1 to TRBJ2-2, with a tentative D call TRBD2 (6 bases). The CDR3 is 16 amino acids. Germline V gene data show CDR1 as KGHDR and CDR2 as SFDVKD. The CDR3 loop reads CATSDRLAASGGELSF. CDR3 DNA sequence: TGTGCCACCAGTGATCGATTAGCGGCCTCCGGCGGGGAGCTGTCTTTT.

The sample holds many counts of this clonotype. The chain links TRBV24-1 to TRBJ1-5; 10 bases line up with TRBD1. The CDR3 extends over 15 amino acids. Trimming cost V 5 bases and J 4 bases; bases outside gene matches: 4. Germline lookup yields CDR1 KGHDR and CDR2 SFDVKD. CDR3 DNA: TGTGCCACCAGTGTACCGGGACAGGGGAATCAGCCCCAGCATTTT. It specifies CATSVPGQGNQPQHF.

The chain recombines TRBV29-1 with TRBJ1-1; weak D call: TRBD1 (6 bases). V was cut by 8 bases and J by 3 bases, with 16 bases left in between. This CDR3 is 13 amino acids long. Germline V gene data show CDR1 as SQVTM and CDR2 as ANQGSEA. The CDR3 region has the DNA TGCAGCAGCCAAGATCCAGGGGACACTGAAGCTTTCTTT. Translated: CSSQDPGDTEAFF.

This clonotype has just a few counts. The chain employs TRBV5-1 and TRBJ2-6; 7 nucleotides align to TRBD2. Losses at the gene ends were 5 bases for V and 4 bases for J; bases not matched to a gene: 9. This CDR3 spans 16 amino acids. Per germline, CDR1 SGHRS and CDR2 YFSETQ. The CDR3 spells CASRGGFNTGANVLTF. CDR3 in DNA: TGCGCCAGCAGGGGGGGGTTCAACACCGGGGCCAACGTCCTGACTTTC.

This clonotype was detected ten times or more. The rearrangement joins TRBV4-1 to TRBJ2-5; D is possibly TRBD2 (6 bases). Trimming removed 2 bases from V and 5 bases from J, with 15 bases in between. CDR1 is MGHRA and CDR2 is YSYEKL in the germline V gene. This CDR3 comprises 15 residues. In DNA, the CDR3 is TGCGCCAGCAGCCAACTAGCGAGTCCGGGGGAGACCCAGTACTTC. Protein: CASSQLASPGETQYF.

The chain carries TRBV24-1 and TRBJ1-5; 10 nucleotides align to TRBD1. Germline trimming cut 4 bases from V and 11 bases from J; bases unmatched to any gene: 13. CDR3 length: 16 residues. The germline CDR1 and CDR2 sequences are KGHDR and SFDVKD. The CDR3 bases are TGTGCCACCAGTGAGCCGGGACAGGGGTTTGGAGAGACCCAGCATTTT. Its protein is CATSEPGQGFGETQHF.